The present entry profiles one T cell receptor (beta chain) with its context. These data originate in a study of blood T cell repertoires in COVID-19. At the level of the study: The study drew acute and convalescent COVID-19 samples from the United States, Italy and Spain. PBMCs, B-cell-depleted T cells, or T cells provided the cDNA or gDNA that made up the material.

The CDR3 runs to 16 residues. Trimming stripped 3 bases from V and 4 bases from J, with 15 bases between. Per the germline V gene, CDR1 is SGHAT and CDR2 is FQNNGV. Profiling relied on immunoSEQ multiplex PCR, and the TCRdb table lists in-frame clones only, not all of them. Here the sample spans over 80,000 clones, roughly 86% being singletons. The chain has TRBV11-2 and TRBJ1-4; D not resolved. This clonotype was sampled from a human donor in a cohort sampled during active COVID-19. The sequenced material came from peripheral blood. The CDR3 here is CASSFLFSGLNEKLFF. Written as DNA, the CDR3 is TGTGCCAGCAGCTTTCTATTCTCCGGACTTAATGAAAAACTGTTTTTT.